A few counts support the clone carrying this T cell receptor (beta chain). From germline, CDR1 is MNHEY and CDR2 SMNVEV (reference sequence). Trimming removed 6 bases at V and 9 bases at J, with 17 bases between. CDR3 length: 13 amino acids. Profiled with immunoSEQ multiplex PCR; TCRdb holds only in-frame clones, not every one. This table has some 44,000 clones, 70% to 90% appearing once. The data were obtained in a study of T cell changes during pregnancy in multiple sclerosis. The sequencing here drew on CD4+ T cells from peripheral blood mononuclear cells, taken after pregnancy. The TCR was taken from a female donor with multiple sclerosis, enrolled in a pregnancy study. The rearrangement links TRBV27 to TRBJ1-1, with D unresolved. CDR3 coding DNA: TGTGCCAGCAGGGCCCTGAACTCGGGAAAAGCTTTCTTT. Amino acids: CASRALNSGKAFF.